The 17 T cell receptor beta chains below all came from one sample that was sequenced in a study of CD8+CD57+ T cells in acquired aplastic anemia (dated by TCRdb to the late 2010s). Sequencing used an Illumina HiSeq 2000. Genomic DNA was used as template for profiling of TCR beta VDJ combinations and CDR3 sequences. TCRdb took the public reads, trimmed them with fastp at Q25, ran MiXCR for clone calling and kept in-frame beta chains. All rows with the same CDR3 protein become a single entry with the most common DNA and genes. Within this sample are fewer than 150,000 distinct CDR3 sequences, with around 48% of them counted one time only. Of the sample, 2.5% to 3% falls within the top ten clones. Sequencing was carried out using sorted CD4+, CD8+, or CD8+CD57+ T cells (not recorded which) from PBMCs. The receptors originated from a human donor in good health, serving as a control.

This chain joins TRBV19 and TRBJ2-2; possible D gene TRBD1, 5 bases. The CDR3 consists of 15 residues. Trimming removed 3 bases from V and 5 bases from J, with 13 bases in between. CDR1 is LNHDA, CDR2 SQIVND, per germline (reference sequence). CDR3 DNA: TGTGCCAGTAGTATGGTAGGGGCGAGGACCGGGGAGCTGTTTTTT. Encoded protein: CASSMVGARTGELFF. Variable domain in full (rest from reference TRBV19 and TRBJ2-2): DGGITQSPKYLFRKEGQNVTLSCEQNLNHDAMYWYRQDPGQGLRLIYYSQIVNDFQKGDIAEGYSVSREKKESFPLTVTSAQKNPTAFYLCASSMVGARTGELFFGEGSRLTVL.

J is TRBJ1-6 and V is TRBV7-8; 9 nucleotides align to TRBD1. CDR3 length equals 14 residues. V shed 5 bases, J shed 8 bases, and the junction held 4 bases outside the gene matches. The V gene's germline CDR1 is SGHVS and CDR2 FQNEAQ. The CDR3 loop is CASSLRDRDSPLHF. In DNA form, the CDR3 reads TGTGCCAGCAGCCTCAGGGACAGGGATTCACCCCTCCACTTT.

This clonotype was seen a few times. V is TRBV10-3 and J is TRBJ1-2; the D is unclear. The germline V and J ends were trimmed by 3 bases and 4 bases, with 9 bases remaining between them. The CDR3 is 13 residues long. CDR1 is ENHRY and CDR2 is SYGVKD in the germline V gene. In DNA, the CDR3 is TGTGCCATCAGTGATGGACGGACCTATGGCTACACCTTC. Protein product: CAISDGRTYGYTF.

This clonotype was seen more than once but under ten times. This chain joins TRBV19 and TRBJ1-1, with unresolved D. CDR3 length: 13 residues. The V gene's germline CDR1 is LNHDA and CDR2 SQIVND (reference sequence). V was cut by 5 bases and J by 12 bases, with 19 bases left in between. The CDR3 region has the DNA TGTGCCAGTAGTCCTCAGGACGGACGAGTAACTTTCTTT. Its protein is CASSPQDGRVTFF.

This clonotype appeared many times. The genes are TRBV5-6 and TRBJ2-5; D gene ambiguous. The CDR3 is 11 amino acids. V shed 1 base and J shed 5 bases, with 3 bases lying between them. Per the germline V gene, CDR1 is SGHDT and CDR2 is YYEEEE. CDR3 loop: CASSLMETQYF. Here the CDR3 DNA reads TGTGCCAGCAGCTTGATGGAGACCCAGTACTTC.

The CDR3 reads CASSEPGQSYEQYF. CDR3 DNA sequence: TGTGCCAGCAGTGAGCCGGGACAGTCCTACGAGCAGTACTTC. The J gene is TRBJ2-7, the V gene TRBV28, with 7 bases identical to TRBD1. Trimming cost V 5 bases and J 1 base; bases outside gene matches: 5. This CDR3 spans 14 amino acids. Germline CDR1 is MDHEN and CDR2 is SYDVKM.

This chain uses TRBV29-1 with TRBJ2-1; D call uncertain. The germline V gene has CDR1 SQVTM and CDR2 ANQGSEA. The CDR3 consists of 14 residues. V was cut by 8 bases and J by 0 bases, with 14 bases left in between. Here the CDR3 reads CSPFPLCSYNEQFF. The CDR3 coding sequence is TGCAGCCCCTTCCCACTGTGCTCCTACAATGAGCAGTTCTTC.

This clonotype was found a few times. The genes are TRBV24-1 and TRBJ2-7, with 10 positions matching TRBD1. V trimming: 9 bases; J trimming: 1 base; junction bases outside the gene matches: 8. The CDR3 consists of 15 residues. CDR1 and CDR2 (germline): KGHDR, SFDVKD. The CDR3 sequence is CATSRGTGDSYEQYF. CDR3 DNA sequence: TGTGCCACCTCTCGAGGGACAGGGGATTCCTACGAGCAGTACTTC.

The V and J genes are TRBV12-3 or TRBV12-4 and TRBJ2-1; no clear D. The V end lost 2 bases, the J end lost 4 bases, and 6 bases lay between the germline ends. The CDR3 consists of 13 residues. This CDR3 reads CASSLLGYNEQFF. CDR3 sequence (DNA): TGTGCCAGCAGTTTACTGGGATACAATGAGCAGTTCTTC.

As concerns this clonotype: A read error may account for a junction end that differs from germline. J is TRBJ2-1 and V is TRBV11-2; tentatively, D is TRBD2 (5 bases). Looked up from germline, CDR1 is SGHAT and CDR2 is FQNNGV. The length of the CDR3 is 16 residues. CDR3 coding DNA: TGTGCCAGCAGCTTTCCCCATCGGGGTACCTACAATGAGCAGCTCTTC. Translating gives CASSFPHRGTYNEQLF.

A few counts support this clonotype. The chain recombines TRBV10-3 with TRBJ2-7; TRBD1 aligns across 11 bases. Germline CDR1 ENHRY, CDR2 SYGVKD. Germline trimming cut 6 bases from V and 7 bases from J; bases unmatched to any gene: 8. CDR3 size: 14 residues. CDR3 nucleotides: TGTGCCATCAGATCCGGACAGGGGGCACGAGAGCAGTACTTC. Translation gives CAIRSGQGAREQYF.

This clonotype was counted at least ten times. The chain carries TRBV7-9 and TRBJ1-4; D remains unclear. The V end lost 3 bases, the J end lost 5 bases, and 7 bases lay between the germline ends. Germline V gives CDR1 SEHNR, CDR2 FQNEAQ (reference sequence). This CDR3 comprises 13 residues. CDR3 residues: CASSFGRNEKLFF. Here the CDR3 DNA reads TGTGCCAGCAGCTTTGGACGAAATGAAAAACTGTTTTTT. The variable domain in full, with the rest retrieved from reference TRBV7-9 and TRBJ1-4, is DTGVSQNPRHKITKRGQNVTFRCDPISEHNRLYWYRQTLGQGPEFLTYFQNEAQLEKSRLLSDRFSAERPKGSFSTLEIQRTEQGDSAMYLCASSFGRNEKLFFGSGTQLSVL.

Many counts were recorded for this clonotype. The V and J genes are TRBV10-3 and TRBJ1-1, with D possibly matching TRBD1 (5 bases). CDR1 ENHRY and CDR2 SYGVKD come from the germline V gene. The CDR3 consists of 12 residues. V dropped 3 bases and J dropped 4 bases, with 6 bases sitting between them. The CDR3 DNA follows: TGTGCCATCAGTGAACAGGCCACTGAAGCTTTCTTT. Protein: CAISEQATEAFF.

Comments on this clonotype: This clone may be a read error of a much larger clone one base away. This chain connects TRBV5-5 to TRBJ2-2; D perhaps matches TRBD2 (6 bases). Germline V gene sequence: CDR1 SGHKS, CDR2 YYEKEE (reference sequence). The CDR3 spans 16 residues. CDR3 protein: CASCLDSQRVVGELFF. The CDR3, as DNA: TGTGCCAGCTGCTTGGATTCCCAGCGGGTCGTCGGGGAGCTGTTTTTT.

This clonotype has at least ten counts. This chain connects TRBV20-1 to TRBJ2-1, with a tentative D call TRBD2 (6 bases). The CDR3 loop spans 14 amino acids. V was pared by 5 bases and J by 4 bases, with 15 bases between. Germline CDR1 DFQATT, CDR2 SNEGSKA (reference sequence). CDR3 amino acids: CSALPGSAYNEQFF. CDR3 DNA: TGCAGTGCTCTCCCCGGGAGCGCTTACAATGAGCAGTTCTTC.

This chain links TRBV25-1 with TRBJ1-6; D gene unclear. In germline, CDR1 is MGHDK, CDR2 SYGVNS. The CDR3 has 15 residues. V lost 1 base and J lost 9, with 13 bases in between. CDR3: CASSESPGSGSPLHF. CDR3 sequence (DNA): TGTGCCAGCAGTGAATCGCCGGGGTCCGGTTCACCCCTCCACTTT.

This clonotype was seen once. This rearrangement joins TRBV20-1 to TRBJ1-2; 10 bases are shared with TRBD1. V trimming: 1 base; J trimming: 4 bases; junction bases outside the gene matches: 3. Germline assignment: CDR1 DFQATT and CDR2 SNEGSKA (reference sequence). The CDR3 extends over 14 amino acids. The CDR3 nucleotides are TGCAGTGCTAGAGGGGGACAGGGGTCCTATGGCTACACCTTC. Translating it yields CSARGGQGSYGYTF.